The sequence of this TCR beta chain was determined in a study of T cells in Graves' hyperthyroidism and ophthalmopathy. Study findings and constraints: Blood samples included most of the expanded thyroid clonotypes exceeding 0.001.

In patients aged 18 to 65, hyperthyroidism was newly diagnosed, with duration under 2 months. Diagnostic assessment was based on clinical symptoms, serum thyroxine and TRAb, thyroid ultrasound and orbital computed tomography. V was shortened by 3 bases and J by 1 base, with 18 bases between the two germline ends. The CDR3 extends over 18 amino acids. Researchers took RNA transcripts and amplified the TCR beta CDR3 regions from them. RT-PCR in the first round (using the HTBI primer set) targeted the TCR CDR3. Each CDR3 protein is one row after TCRdb ran MiXCR on the multiplex PCR reads. This table has around 700,000 distinct CDR3 sequences, about 17% appearing once. In its sample, this clonotype was seen many times. Its specificity is not known.

The gene calls are TRBV12-3 or TRBV12-4 and TRBJ1-4; possibly TRBD1 for D (5 bases). The clonotype was recovered from a woman in her forties or fifties with Graves' hyperthyroidism that later progressed to Graves' ophthalmopathy. Sequenced: blood. The CDR3 protein is CASSFTPGPTVTNEKLFF. The CDR3, as DNA: TGTGCCAGCAGTTTCACCCCGGGGCCGACAGTAACTAATGAAAAACTGTTTTTT.